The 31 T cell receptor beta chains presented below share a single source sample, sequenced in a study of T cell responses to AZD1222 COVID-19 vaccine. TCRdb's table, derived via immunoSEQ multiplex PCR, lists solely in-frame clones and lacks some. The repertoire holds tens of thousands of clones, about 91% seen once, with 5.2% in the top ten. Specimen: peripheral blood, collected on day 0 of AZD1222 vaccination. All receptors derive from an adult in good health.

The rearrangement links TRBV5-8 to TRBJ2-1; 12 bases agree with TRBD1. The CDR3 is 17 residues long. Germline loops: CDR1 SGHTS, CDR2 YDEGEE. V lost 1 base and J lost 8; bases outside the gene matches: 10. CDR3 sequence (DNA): TGTGCCAGCAGCTTGAGGACCGGGACAGGGGGCTCGGATGAGCAGTTCTTC. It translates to CASSLRTGTGGSDEQFF.

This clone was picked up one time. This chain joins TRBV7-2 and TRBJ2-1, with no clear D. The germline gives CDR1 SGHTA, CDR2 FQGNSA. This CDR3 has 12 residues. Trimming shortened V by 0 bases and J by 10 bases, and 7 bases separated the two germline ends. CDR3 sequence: CASSLAGVEQFF. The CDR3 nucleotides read TGTGCCAGCAGCTTAGCCGGCGTCGAGCAGTTCTTC.

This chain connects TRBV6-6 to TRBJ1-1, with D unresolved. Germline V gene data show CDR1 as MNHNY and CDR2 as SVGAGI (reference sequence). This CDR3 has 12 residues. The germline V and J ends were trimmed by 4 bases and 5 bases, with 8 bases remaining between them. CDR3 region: CASSSWVTEAFF. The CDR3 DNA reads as TGTGCCAGCAGTTCCTGGGTAACTGAAGCTTTCTTT.

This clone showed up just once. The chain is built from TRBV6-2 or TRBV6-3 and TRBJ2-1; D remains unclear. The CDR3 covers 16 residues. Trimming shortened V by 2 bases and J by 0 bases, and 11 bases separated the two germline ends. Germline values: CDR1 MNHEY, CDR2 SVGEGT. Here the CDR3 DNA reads TGTGCCAGCAGTTACAGGGCGGTAAGCTCCTACAATGAGCAGTTCTTC. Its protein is CASSYRAVSSYNEQFF.

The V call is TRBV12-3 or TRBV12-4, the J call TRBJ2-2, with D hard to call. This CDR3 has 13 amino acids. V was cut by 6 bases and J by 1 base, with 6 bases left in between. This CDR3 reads CASSIQNTGELFF. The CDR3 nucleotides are TGTGCCAGCAGCATACAGAACACCGGGGAGCTGTTTTTT.

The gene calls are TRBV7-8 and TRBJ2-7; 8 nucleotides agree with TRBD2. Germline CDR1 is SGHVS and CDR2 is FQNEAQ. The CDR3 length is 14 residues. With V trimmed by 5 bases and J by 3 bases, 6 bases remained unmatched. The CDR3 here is CASSKRETDYEQYF. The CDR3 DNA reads TGTGCCAGCAGCAAGCGGGAGACGGACTACGAGCAGTACTTC.

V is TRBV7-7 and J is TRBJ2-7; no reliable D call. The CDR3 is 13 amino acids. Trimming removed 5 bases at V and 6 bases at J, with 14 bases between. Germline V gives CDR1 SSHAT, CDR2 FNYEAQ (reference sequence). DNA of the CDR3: TGTGCCAGCAGCCGTACCTACAGAGGCGAGCAGTACTTC. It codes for CASSRTYRGEQYF.

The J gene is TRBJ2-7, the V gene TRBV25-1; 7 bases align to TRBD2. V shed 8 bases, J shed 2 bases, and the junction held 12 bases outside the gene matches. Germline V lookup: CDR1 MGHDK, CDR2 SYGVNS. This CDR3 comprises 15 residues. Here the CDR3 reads CASVGGIRGTYEQYF. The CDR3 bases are TGTGCCAGCGTGGGAGGGATACGGGGCACCTACGAGCAGTACTTC.

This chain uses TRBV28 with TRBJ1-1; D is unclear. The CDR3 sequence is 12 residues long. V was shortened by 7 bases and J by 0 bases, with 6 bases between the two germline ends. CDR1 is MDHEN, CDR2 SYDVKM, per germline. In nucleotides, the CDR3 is TGTGCCAGCATATCGTTGAACACTGAAGCTTTCTTT. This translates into CASISLNTEAFF. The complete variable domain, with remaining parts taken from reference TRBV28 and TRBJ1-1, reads DVKVTQSSRYLVKRTGEKVFLECVQDMDHENMFWYRQDPGLGLRLIYFSYDVKMKEKGDIPEGYSVSREKKERFSLILESASTNQTSMYLCASISLNTEAFFGQGTRLTVV.

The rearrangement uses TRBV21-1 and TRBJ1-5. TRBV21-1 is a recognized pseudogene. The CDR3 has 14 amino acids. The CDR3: CASIEELSNQPQHF. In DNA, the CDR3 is TGTGCCAGCATTGAGGAACTTAGCAATCAGCCCCAGCATTTT.

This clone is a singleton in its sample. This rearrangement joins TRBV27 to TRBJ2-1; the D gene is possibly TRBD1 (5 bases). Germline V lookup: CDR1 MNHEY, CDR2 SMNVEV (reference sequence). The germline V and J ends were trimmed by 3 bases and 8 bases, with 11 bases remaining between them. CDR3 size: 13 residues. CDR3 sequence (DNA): TGTGCCAGCAGTTTGGGGCATTACCATGAGCAGTTCTTC. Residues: CASSLGHYHEQFF.

The CDR3 sequence: CSVISSYNEQFF. CDR3 nucleotide sequence: TGCAGCGTCATAAGCTCCTACAATGAGCAGTTCTTC. The chain is built from TRBV29-1 and TRBJ2-1; unclear D gene. The CDR3 totals 12 residues. Germline V gene data show CDR1 as SQVTM and CDR2 as ANQGSEA. V was trimmed by 6 bases and J by 0 bases, leaving 6 bases between them.

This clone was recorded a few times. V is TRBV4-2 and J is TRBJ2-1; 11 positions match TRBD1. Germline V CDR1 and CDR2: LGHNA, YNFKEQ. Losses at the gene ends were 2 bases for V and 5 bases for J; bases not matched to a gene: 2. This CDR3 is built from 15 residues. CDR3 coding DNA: TGTGCCAGCAGCCAACCGGGACAGGGGGACAATGAGCAGTTCTTC. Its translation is CASSQPGQGDNEQFF.

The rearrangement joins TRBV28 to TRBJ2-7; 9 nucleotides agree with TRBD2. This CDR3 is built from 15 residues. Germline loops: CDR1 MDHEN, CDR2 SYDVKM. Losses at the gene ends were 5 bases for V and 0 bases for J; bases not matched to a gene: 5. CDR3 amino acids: CASSIQGLASYEQYF. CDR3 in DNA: TGTGCCAGCAGTATACAGGGACTAGCCTCCTACGAGCAGTACTTC.

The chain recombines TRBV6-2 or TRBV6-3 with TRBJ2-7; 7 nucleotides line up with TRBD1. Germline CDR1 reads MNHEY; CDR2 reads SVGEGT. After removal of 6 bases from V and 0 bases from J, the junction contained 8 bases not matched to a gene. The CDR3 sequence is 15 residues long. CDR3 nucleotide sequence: TGTGCCAGCAGCCCGACAGGGCTCGTCTCCTACGAGCAGTACTTC. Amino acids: CASSPTGLVSYEQYF.

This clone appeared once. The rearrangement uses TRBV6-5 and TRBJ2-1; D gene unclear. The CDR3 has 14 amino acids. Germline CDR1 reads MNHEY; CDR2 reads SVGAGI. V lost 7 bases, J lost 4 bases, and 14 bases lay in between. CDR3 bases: TGTGCCAGCACCTCGTCCACTACATACAATGAGCAGTTCTTC. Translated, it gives CASTSSTTYNEQFF.

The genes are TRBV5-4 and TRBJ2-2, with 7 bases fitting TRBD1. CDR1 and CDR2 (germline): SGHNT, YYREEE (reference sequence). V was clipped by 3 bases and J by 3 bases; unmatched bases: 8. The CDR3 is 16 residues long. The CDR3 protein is CASSSPYRGDTGELFF. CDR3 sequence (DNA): TGTGCCAGCAGCTCCCCCTACAGGGGAGACACCGGGGAGCTGTTTTTT.

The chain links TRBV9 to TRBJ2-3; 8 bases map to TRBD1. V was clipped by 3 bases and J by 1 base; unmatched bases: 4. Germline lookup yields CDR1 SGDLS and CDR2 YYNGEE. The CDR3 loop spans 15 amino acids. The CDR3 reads CASSARQGRTDTQYF. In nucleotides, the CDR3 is TGTGCCAGCAGCGCCCGACAGGGGCGCACAGATACGCAGTATTTT.

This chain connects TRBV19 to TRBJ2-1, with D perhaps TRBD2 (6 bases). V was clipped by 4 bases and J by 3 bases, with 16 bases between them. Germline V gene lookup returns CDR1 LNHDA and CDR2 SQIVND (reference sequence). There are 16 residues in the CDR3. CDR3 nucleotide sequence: TGTGCCAGTAGTAACCCGCTAGCGTATTTCTACAATGAGCAGTTCTTC. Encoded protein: CASSNPLAYFYNEQFF.

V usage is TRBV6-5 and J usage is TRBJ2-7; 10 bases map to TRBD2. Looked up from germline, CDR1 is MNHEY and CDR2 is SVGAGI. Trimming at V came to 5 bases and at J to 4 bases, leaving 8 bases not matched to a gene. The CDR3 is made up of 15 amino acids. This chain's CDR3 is CASSKLAGPGYEQYF. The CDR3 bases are TGTGCCAGCAGTAAACTAGCGGGGCCGGGGTACGAGCAGTACTTC.

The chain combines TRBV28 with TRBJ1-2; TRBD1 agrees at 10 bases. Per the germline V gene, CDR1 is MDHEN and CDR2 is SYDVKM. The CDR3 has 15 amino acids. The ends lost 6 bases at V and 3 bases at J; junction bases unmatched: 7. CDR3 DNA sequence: TGTGCCAGCAGCTCCCCCGGGACAGGGGACTATGGCTACACCTTC. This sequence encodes CASSSPGTGDYGYTF.

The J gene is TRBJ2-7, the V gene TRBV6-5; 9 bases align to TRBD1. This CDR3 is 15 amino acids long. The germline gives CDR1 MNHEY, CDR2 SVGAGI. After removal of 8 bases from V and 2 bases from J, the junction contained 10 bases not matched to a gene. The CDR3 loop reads CASRSTGTGPYEQYF. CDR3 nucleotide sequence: TGTGCCAGCCGGTCAACCGGGACAGGGCCCTACGAGCAGTACTTC.

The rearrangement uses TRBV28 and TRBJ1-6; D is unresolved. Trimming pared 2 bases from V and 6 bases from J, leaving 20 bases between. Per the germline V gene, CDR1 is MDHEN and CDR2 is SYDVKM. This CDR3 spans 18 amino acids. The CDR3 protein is CASSLPRAEYIFNSPLHF. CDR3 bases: TGTGCCAGCAGTTTACCCCGGGCAGAATACATTTTTAATTCACCCCTCCACTTT.

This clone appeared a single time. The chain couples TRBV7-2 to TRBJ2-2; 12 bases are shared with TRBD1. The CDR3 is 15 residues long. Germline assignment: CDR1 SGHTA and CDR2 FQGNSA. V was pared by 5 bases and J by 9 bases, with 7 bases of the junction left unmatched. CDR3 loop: CASSQGGQGAWELFF. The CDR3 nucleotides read TGTGCCAGCAGCCAAGGGGGACAGGGGGCCTGGGAGCTGTTTTTT. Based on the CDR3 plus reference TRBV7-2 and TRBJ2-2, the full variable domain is GAGVSQSPSNKVTEKGKDVELRCDPISGHTALYWYRQSLGQGLEFLIYFQGNSAPDKSGLPSDRFSAERTGGSVSTLTIQRTQQEDSAVYLCASSQGGQGAWELFFGEGSRLTVL.

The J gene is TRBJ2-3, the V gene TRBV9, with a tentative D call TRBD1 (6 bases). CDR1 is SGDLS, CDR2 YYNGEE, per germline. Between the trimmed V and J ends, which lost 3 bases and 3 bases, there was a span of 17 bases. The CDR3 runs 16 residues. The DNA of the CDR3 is TGTGCCAGCAGCGGGGGGCTAGCCCTAAGTACAGATACGCAGTATTTT. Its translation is CASSGGLALSTDTQYF.

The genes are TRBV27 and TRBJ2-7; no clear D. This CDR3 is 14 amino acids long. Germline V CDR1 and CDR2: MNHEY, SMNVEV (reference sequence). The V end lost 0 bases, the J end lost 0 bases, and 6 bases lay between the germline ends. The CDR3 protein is CASSLSSSSYEQYF. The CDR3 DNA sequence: TGTGCCAGCAGTTTATCCTCGAGCTCCTACGAGCAGTACTTC.

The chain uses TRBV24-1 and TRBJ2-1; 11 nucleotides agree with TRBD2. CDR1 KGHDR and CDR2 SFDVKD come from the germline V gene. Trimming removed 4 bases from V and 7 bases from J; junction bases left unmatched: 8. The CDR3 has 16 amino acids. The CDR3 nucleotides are TGTGCCACCAGTGACAATAGCGGGAGGGCCTTGAATGAGCAGTTCTTC. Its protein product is CATSDNSGRALNEQFF.

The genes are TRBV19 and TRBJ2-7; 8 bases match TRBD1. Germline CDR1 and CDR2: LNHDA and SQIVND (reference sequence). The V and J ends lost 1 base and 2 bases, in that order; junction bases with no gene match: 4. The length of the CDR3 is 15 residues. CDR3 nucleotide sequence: TGTGCCAGTAGTATAGGAGGGACAGGAACCTACGAGCAGTACTTC. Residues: CASSIGGTGTYEQYF.

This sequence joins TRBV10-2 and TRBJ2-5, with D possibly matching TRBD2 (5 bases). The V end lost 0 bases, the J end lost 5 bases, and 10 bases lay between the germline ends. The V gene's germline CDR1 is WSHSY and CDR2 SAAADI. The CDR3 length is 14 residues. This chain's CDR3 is CASSESERGETQYF. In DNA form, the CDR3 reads TGCGCCAGCAGTGAGTCGGAAAGAGGGGAGACCCAGTACTTC.

DNA of the CDR3: TGCAGCGGGTCGTGGACAGGGGGCGGAAACACTGAAGCTTTCTTT. Translated: CSGSWTGGGNTEAFF. The chain is built from TRBV29-1 and TRBJ1-1; TRBD1 matches at 11 bases. The CDR3 is made up of 15 amino acids. Per the germline V gene, CDR1 is SQVTM and CDR2 is ANQGSEA. V was pared by 7 bases and J by 2 bases, with 9 bases of the junction left unmatched.

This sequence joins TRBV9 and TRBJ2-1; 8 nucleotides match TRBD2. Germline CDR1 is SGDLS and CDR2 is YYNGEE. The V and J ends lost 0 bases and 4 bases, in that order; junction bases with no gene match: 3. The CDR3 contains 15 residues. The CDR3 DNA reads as TGTGCCAGCAGCGTAGTGAGCGGGAGTTACAATGAGCAGTTCTTC. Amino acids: CASSVVSGSYNEQFF.